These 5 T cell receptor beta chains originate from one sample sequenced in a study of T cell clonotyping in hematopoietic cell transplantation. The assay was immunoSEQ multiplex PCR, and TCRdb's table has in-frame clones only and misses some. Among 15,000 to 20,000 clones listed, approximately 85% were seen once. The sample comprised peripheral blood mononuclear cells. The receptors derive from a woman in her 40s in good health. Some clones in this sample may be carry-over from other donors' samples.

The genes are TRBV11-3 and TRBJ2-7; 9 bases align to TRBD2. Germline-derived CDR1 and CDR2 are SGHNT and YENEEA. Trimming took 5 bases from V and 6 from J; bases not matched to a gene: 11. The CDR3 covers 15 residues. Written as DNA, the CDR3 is TGTGCCAGCAGCCTTGGCCTAGCGGGATCAGGCGAGCAGTACTTC. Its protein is CASSLGLAGSGEQYF.

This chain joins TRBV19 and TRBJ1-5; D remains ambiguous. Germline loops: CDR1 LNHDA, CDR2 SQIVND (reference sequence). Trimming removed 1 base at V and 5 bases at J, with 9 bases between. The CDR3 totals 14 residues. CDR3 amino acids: CASSIGQVDQPQHF. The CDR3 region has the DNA TGTGCCAGTAGTATAGGACAAGTCGATCAGCCCCAGCATTTT.

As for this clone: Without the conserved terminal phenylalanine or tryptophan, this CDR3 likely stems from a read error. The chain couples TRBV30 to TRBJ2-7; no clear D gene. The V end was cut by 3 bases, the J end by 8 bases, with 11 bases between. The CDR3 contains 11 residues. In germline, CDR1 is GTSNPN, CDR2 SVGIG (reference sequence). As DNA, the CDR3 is TGTGCCTGGAGGCCCGGCGGCAAGCAGTACCTC. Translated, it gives CAWRPGGKQYL.

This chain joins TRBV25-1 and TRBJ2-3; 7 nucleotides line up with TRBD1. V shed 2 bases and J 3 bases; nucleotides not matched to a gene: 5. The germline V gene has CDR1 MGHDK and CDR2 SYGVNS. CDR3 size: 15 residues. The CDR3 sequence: CASSEMAGGTDTQYF. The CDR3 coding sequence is TGTGCCAGCAGTGAAATGGCAGGGGGAACAGATACGCAGTATTTT.

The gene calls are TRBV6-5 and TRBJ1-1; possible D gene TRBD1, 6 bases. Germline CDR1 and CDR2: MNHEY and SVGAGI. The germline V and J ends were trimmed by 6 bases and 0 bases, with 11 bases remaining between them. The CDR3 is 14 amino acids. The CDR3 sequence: CASRAGQMNTEAFF. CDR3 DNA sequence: TGTGCCAGCAGGGCCGGACAGATGAACACTGAAGCTTTCTTT.